The following is a TCR beta chain sequence with its context. The antigen is unknown. Assay used: immunoSEQ multiplex PCR; TCRdb lists only in-frame clones, some missing. The profile shows tens of thousands of clones, roughly three quarters of them singletons. The sample comes from a study of T cells in localized non-small cell lung cancer. Findings and limits, study-wide: It remains possible that heterogeneity exists, since only one tumor region was sequenced.

The germline V and J ends were trimmed by 4 bases and 12 bases, with 18 bases remaining between them. This CDR3 is built from 14 residues. Germline V gene data show CDR1 as MNHEY and CDR2 as SVGAGI. Sequencing used PBMCs, obtained before any cancer treatment. The rearrangement joins TRBV6-5 to TRBJ1-4, with D possibly being TRBD1 (5 bases). The receptor was isolated from a woman aged 35-70 years with stage II squamous cell lung carcinoma. The chain's CDR3 is CASSSTPRQTELFF. CDR3 DNA: TGTGCCAGCAGTTCCACACCCCGACAGACGGAACTGTTTTTT.